This T cell receptor beta chain came from a study of metastatic and nonmetastatic thyroid tumors. Overall study context: The study looked at repertoires side by side in blood and in tumor or nodule tissue from malignant and benign thyroid patients. Notes on the study in general: Benign nodules reportedly had significantly lower TCR beta diversity than malignant thyroid tumors in blood and tumor.

Via MiXCR, TCRdb re-called the PCR reads. The repertoire consists of fewer than 40,000 clones, with around 47% occurring once and the leading ten covering roughly a quarter. The table lists this clone with many counts. The antigen is undetermined. No treatment had been given to any patient before thyroid surgery. CDR1 and CDR2 (germline): MNHNS, SASEGT. Unmatched junction bases numbered 9, after V lost 0 bases and J lost 7 bases. The CDR3 runs to 17 residues. Input material: tumor tissue. The TCR originated in a male donor with papillary thyroid cancer or a benign thyroid nodule (not recorded which). Some clones in this sample may be carry-over from other donors' samples. V is TRBV6-1 and J is TRBJ1-2; TRBD1 matches 12 bases. In nucleotides, the CDR3 is TGTGCCAGCAGTGAAGCGGAAGGGACAGGGGGCGGAGGTGGCTACACCTTC. Protein: CASSEAEGTGGGGGYTF.